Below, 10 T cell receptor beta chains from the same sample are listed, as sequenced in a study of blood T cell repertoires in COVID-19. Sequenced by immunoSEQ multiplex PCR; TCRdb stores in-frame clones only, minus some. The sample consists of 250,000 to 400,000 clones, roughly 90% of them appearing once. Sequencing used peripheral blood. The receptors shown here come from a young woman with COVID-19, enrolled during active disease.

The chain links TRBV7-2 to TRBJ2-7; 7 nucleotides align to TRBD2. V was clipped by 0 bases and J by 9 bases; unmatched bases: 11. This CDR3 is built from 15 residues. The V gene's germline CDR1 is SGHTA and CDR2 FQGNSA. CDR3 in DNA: TGTGCCAGCAGCTTAGCGGCTGCTAGCGGTCCGGGGCAGTACTTC. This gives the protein CASSLAAASGPGQYF.

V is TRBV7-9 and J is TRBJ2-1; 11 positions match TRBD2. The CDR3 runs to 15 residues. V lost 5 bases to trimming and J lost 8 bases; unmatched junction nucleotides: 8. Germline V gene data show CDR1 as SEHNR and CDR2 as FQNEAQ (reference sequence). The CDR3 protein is CASSLSGRAEDEQFF. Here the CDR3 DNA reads TGTGCCAGCAGCCTTAGCGGGAGGGCCGAGGATGAGCAGTTCTTC.

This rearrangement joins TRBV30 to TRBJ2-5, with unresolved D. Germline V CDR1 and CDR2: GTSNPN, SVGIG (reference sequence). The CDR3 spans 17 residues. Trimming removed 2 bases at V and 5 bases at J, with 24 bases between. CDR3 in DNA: TGTGCCTGGAGTCCTCGATTTGGTTTACTCGATTGGGAGACCCAGTACTTC. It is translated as CAWSPRFGLLDWETQYF.

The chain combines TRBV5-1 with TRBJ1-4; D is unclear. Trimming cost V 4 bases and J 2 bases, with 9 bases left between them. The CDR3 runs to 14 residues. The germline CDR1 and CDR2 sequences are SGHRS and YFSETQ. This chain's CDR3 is CASSHGVTNEKLFF. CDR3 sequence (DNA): TGCGCCAGCAGCCACGGTGTGACTAATGAAAAACTGTTTTTT.

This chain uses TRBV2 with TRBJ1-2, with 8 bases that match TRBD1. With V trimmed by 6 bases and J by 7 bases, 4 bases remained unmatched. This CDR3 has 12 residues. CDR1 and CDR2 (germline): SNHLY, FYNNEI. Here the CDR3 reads CASRDREGGYTF. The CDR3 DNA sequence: TGTGCCAGCAGGGACAGGGAAGGTGGCTACACCTTC.

This CDR3 is CASSPPSSGIGTGELFF. Written as DNA, the CDR3 is TGTGCCAGCTCACCACCTTCTAGCGGGATAGGCACCGGGGAGCTGTTTTTT. The V and J genes are TRBV18 and TRBJ2-2; 9 nucleotides agree with TRBD2. The CDR3 sequence is 17 residues long. Germline V gene sequence: CDR1 KGHSH, CDR2 LQKENI. The V and J ends lost 0 bases and 4 bases, in that order; junction bases with no gene match: 6.

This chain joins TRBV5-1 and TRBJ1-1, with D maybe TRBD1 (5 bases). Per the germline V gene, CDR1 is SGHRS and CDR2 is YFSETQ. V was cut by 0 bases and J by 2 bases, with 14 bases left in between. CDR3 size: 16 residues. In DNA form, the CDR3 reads TGCGCCAGCAGCTTGGTGCCAGGGCGAAGTAACACTGAAGCTTTCTTT. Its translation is CASSLVPGRSNTEAFF.

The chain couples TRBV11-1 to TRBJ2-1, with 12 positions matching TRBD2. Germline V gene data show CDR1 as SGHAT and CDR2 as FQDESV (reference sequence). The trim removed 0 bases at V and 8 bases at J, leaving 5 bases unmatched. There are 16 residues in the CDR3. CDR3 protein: CASSLARLAGDDEQFF. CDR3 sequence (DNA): TGTGCCAGCAGCTTAGCGCGACTAGCGGGAGACGATGAGCAGTTCTTC. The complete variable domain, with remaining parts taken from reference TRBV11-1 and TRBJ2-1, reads EAEVAQSPRYKITEKSQAVAFWCDPISGHATLYWYRQILGQGPELLVQFQDESVVDDSQLPKDRFSAERLKGVDSTLKIQPAELGDSAMYLCASSLARLAGDDEQFFGPGTRLTVL.

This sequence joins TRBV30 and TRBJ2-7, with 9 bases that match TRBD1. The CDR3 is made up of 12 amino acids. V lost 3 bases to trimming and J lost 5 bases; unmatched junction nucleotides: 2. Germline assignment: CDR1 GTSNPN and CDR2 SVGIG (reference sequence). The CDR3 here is CAWRGQGHEQYF. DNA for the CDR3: TGTGCCTGGAGGGGACAGGGACACGAGCAGTACTTC.

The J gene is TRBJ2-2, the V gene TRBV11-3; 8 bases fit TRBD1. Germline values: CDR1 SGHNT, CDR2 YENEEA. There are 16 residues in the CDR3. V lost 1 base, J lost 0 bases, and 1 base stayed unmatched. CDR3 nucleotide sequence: TGTGCCAGCAGCTTAGCCAGGGGGCCGAACACCGGGGAGCTGTTTTTT. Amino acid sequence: CASSLARGPNTGELFF.